This T cell receptor (beta chain) originates from a study of regulatory T cells in long-lasting Graves disease. Construction of TCR beta libraries relied on iRepertoire HTBI primers and on Arm-PCR targeting CDR3 regions. TCRdb used MiXCR to reprocess the multiplex PCR reads, holding one entry per CDR3 protein. The table shows about 460,000 distinct CDR3 sequences, with about 20% occurring only once. The study's findings and limits: Sharing of public clonotypes was greater in persistent patients (around 3,000) than in new patients (966).

Time point specified: persistent/refractory GD, antithyroid drugs over 5 years with positive TRAb. The TCR library used RNA extracted from PBMCs. Graves' disease was diagnosed by American Thyroid Association guidelines. This CDR3 region has 16 residues. Germline CDR1 is DFQATT and CDR2 is SNEGSKA (reference sequence). V dropped 3 bases and J dropped 4 bases, with 21 bases sitting between them. Ten or more counts support this clonotype. Its matching antigen is unknown. The chain couples TRBV20-1 to TRBJ1-1; no firm D call. The clonotype comes from a female donor with Graves disease. The input for sequencing was peripheral blood mononuclear cells (PBMCs), taken when the disease was refractory, from a patient treated with antithyroid drugs. This CDR3 is CSASDPREGPTTEAFF. The CDR3 nucleotides are TGCAGTGCTAGCGACCCCAGAGAGGGTCCTACCACTGAAGCTTTCTTT.